This TCR beta chain was documented in a study of blood T cells in healthy people across ages. At the level of the study: There was about one barcoded beta molecule captured by template switching per two T cells. Overall study results and limits: Age advanced and TCR beta diversity per million T cells fell, roughly linearly. Diversity estimates from one million T cells were considered underestimates.

Together with a sample-barcoded 5' primer, a J-beta primer mix was included in a second PCR lasting about 6 to 11 cycles. TCRdb fed the 5' RACE reads into MiXCR, producing one record per CDR3 protein. The data contain fewer than 900,000 distinct CDR3 sequences, 35% to 40% of them singletons. This clonotype has a single count. No antigen is known for it. A much more abundant neighbour one base away suggests this may be a read error. CDR1 LNHNV and CDR2 YYDKDF come from the germline V gene (reference sequence). J lost 4 bases, V lost 3 bases, and 2 bases had no gene match. This CDR3 is 14 amino acids long.

This chain links TRBV15 with TRBJ2-3; TRBD1 aligns across 9 bases. The clonotype comes from a man between 18 and 35 years old in good health. Sequencing input: blood. The CDR3: CATSRGTGSDTQYF. CDR3 bases: TGTGCCACCAGCAGGGGGACAGGGTCAGATACGCAGTATTTT.